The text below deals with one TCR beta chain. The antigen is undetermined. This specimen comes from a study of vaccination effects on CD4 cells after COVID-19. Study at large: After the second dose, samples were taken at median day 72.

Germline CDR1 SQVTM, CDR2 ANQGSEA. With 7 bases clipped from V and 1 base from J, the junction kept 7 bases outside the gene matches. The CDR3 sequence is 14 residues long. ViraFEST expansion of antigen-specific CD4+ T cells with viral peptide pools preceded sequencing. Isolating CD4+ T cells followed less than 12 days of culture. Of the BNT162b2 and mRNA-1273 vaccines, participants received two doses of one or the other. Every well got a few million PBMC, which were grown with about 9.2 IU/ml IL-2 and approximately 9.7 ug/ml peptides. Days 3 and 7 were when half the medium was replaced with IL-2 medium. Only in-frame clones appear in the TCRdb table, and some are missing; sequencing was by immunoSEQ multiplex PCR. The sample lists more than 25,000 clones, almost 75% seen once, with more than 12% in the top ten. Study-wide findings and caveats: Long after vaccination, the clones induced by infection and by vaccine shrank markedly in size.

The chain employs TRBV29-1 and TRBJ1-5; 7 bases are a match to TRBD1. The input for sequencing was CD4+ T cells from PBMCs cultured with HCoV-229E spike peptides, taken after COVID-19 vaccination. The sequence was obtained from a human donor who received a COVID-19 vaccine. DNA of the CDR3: TGCAGCGCTAAATCAGGGGGGAGCAATCAGCCCCAGCATTTT. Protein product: CSAKSGGSNQPQHF.